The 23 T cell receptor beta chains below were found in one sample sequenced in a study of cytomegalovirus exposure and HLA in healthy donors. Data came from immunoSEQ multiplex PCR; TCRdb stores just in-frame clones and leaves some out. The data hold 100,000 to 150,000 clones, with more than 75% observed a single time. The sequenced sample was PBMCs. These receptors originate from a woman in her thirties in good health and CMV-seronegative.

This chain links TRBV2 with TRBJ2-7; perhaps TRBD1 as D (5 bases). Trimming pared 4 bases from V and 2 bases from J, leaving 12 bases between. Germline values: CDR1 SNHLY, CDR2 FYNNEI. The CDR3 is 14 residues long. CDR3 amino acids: CASSVFLGAYEQYF. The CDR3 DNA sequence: TGTGCCAGCAGTGTTTTCTTAGGGGCCTACGAGCAGTACTTC.

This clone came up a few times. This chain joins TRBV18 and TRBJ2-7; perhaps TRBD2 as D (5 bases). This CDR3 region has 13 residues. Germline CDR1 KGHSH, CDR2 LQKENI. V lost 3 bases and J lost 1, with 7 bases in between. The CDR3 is CASSPSGSYEQYF. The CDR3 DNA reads TGTGCCAGCTCACCGAGCGGTTCCTACGAGCAGTACTTC.

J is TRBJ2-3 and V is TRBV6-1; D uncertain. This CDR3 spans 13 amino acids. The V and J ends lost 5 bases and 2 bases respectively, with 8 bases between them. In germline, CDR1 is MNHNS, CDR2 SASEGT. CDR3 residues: CASSPSVTDTQYF. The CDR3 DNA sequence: TGTGCCAGCAGTCCTTCTGTCACAGATACGCAGTATTTT.

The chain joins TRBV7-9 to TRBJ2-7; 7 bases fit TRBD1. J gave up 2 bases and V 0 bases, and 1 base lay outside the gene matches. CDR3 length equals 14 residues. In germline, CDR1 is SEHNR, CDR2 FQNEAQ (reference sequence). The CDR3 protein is CASSLAGTAYEQYF. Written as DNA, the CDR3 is TGTGCCAGCAGCTTAGCCGGGACAGCCTACGAGCAGTACTTC.

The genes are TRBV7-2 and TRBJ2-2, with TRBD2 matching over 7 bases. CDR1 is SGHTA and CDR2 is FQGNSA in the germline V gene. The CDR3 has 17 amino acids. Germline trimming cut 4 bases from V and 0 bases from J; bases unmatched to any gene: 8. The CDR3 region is CASSSSVAGANTGELFF. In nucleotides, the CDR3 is TGTGCCAGCAGCTCCTCAGTTGCGGGGGCGAACACCGGGGAGCTGTTTTTT.

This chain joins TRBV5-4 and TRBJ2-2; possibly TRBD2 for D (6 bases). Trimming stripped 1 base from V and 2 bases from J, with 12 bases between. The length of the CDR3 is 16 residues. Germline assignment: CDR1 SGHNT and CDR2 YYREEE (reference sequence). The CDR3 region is CASSLLAGLNTGELFF. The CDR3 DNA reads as TGTGCCAGCAGCTTGTTGGCGGGATTAAACACCGGGGAGCTGTTTTTT.

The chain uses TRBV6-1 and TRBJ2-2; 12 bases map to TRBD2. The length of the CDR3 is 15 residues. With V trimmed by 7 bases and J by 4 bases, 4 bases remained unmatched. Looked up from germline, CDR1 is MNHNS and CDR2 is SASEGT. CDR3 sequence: CASTSGGAGTGELFF. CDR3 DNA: TGTGCCAGCACTAGCGGGGGGGCGGGCACCGGGGAGCTGTTTTTT.

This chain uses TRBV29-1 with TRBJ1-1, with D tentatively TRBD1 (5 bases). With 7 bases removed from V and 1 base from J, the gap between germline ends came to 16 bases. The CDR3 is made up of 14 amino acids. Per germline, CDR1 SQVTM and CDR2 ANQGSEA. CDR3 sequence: CSAQRVQGNTEAFF. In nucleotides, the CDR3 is TGCAGCGCCCAGCGGGTCCAGGGGAACACTGAAGCTTTCTTT.

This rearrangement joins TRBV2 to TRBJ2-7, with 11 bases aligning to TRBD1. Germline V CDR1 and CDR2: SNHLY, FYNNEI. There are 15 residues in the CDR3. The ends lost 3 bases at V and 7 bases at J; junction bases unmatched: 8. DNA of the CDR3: TGTGCCAGCAGTGATCGCCGGACAGGGGGCGGGGAGCAGTACTTC. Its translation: CASSDRRTGGGEQYF.

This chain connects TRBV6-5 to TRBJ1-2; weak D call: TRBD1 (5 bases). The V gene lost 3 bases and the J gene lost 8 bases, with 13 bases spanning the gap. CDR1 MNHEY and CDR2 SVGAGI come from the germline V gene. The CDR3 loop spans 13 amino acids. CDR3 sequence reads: CASSYRQGTGYTF. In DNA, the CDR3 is TGTGCCAGCAGTTATCGGCAGGGTACGGGCTACACCTTC.

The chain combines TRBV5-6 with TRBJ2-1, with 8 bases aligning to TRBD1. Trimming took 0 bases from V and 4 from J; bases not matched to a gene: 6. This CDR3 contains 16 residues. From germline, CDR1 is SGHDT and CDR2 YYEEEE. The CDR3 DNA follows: TGTGCCAGCAGCTTGGAGCGACAGGGGTCGTACAATGAGCAGTTCTTC. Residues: CASSLERQGSYNEQFF. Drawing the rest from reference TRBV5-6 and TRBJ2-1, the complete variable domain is DAGVTQSPTHLIKTRGQQVTLRCSPKSGHDTVSWYQQALGQGPQFIFQYYEEEERQRGNFPDRFSGHQFPNYSSELNVNALLLGDSALYLCASSLERQGSYNEQFFGPGTRLTVL.

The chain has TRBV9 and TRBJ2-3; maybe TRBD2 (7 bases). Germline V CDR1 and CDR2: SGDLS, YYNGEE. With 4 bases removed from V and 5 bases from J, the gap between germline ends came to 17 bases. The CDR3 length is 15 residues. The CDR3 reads CASSTGGGALDTQYF. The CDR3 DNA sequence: TGTGCCAGCAGCACCGGAGGGGGGGCTTTAGATACGCAGTATTTT.

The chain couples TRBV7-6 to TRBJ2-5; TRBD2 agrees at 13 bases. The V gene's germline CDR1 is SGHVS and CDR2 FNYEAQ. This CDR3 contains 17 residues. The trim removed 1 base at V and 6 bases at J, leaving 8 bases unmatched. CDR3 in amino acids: CASSLGATSGGAQTQYF. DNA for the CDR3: TGTGCCAGCAGCTTAGGGGCAACTAGCGGGGGGGCACAGACCCAGTACTTC. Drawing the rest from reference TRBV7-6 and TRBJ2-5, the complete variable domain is GAGVSQSPRYKVTKRGQDVALRCDPISGHVSLYWYRQALGQGPEFLTYFNYEAQQDKSGLPNDRFSAERPEGSISTLTIQRTEQRDSAMYRCASSLGATSGGAQTQYFGPGTRLLVL.

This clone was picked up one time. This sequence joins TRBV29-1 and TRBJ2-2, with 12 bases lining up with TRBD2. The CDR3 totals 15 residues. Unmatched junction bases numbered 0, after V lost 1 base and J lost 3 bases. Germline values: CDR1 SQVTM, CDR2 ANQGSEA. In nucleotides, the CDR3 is TGCAGCGTTGAAGGACTAGCGGGGGACACCGGGGAGCTGTTTTTT. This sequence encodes CSVEGLAGDTGELFF.

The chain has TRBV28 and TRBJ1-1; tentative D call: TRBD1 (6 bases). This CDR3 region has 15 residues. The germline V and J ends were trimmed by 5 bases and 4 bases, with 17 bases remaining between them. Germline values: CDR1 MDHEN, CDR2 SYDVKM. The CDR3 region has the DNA TGTGCCAGCAGTACACAGGGTAATTTTCGCACTGAAGCTTTCTTT. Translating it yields CASSTQGNFRTEAFF.

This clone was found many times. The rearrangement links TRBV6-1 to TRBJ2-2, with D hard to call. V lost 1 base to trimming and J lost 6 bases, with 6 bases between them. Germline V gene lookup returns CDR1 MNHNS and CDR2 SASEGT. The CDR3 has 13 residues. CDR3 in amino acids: CASSEVIAGELFF. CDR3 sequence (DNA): TGTGCCAGCAGTGAAGTGATAGCCGGGGAGCTGTTTTTT.

The CDR3 spells CASSLDPSVSYNEQFF. The CDR3 DNA follows: TGTGCCAGCAGCTTGGACCCTAGCGTCTCCTACAATGAGCAGTTCTTC. The chain combines TRBV5-4 with TRBJ2-1; possible D gene TRBD2, 6 bases. The V gene lost 0 bases and the J gene lost 0 bases, with 10 bases spanning the gap. Germline V gives CDR1 SGHNT, CDR2 YYREEE (reference sequence). This CDR3 contains 16 residues.

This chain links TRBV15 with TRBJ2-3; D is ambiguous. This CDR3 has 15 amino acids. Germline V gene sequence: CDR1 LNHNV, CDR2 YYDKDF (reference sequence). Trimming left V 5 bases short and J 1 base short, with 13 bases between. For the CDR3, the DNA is TGTGCCACCAGCGGCCTCATAAAAGGCACAGATACGCAGTATTTT. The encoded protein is CATSGLIKGTDTQYF.

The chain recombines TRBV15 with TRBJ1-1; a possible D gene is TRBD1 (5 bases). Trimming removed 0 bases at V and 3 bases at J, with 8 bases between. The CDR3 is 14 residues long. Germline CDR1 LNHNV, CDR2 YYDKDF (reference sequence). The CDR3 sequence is CATSRDWGDTEAFF. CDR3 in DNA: TGTGCCACCAGCAGAGATTGGGGGGACACTGAAGCTTTCTTT. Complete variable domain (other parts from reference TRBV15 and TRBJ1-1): DAMVIQNPRYQVTQFGKPVTLSCSQTLNHNVMYWYQQKSSQAPKLLFHYYDKDFNNEADTPDNFQSRRPNTSFCFLDIRSPGLGDTAMYLCATSRDWGDTEAFFGQGTRLTVV.

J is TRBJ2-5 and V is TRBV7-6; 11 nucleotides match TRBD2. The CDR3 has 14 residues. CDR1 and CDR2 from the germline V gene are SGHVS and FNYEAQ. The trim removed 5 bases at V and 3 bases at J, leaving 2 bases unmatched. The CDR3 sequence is CASSVSGGEETQYF. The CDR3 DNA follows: TGTGCCAGCAGCGTTAGCGGGGGGGAAGAGACCCAGTACTTC.

For the CDR3, the DNA is TGTGCCAGCAGCTTAGTCAGGGAATATACGCAGTATTTT. Its translation: CASSLVREYTQYF. V gene TRBV11-2 combines with J gene TRBJ2-3, with a possible D match to TRBD1 (5 bases). CDR3 length: 13 residues. Germline lookup yields CDR1 SGHAT and CDR2 FQNNGV. Between the trimmed V and J ends, which lost 1 base and 7 bases, there was a span of 9 bases.

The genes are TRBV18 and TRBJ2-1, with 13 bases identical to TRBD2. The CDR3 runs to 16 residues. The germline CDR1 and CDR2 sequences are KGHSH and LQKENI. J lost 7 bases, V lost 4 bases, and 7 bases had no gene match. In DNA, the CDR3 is TGTGCCAGCTCACTGGTTGGGACTAGCGGGGTGAATGAGCAGTTCTTC. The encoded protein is CASSLVGTSGVNEQFF.

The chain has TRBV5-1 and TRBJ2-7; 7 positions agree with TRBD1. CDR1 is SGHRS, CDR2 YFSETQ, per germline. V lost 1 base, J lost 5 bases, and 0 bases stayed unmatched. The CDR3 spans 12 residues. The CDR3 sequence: CASSLTGDEQYF. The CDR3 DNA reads TGCGCCAGCAGCTTGACAGGGGACGAGCAGTACTTC. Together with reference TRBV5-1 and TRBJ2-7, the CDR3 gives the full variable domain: KAGVTQTPRYLIKTRGQQVTLSCSPISGHRSVSWYQQTPGQGLQFLFEYFSETQRNKGNFPGRFSGRQFSNSRSEMNVSTLELGDSALYLCASSLTGDEQYFGPGTRLTVT.